This entry lists 7 T cell receptor beta chains sequenced from one sample in a study of cytomegalovirus exposure and HLA in healthy donors. Generated by immunoSEQ multiplex PCR, the TCRdb table keeps only in-frame clones and is missing some. Among more than 60,000 clones listed, around 97% were seen once. Source material: PBMCs. The receptor source for this set is a woman between 18 and 30 years old in good health and CMV-seropositive.

V and J are TRBV5-6 and TRBJ1-1; D call uncertain. The germline gives CDR1 SGHDT, CDR2 YYEEEE. This CDR3 is 13 amino acids long. V lost 4 bases, J lost 0 bases, and 7 bases lay in between. CDR3 amino acids: CASSPVMNTEAFF. CDR3 DNA sequence: TGTGCCAGCAGCCCGGTTATGAACACTGAAGCTTTCTTT.

This clone was seen a single time. The chain carries TRBV6-1 and TRBJ1-2; tentative D call: TRBD1 (5 bases). With 6 bases removed from V and 6 bases from J, the gap between germline ends came to 20 bases. CDR3 length equals 15 residues. Per the germline V gene, CDR1 is MNHNS and CDR2 is SASEGT. The CDR3 nucleotides are TGTGCCAGCAGCCGATTGGTAAAGGGGAAGAATGGCTACACCTTC. Its protein product is CASSRLVKGKNGYTF.

The V and J genes are TRBV5-1 and TRBJ2-1; TRBD2 might be the D (5 bases). CDR1 is SGHRS, CDR2 YFSETQ, per germline. V was trimmed by 6 bases and J by 7 bases, leaving 17 bases between them. The CDR3 has 14 residues. The CDR3 region is CASNVAGEANEQFF. The DNA of the CDR3 is TGCGCCAGCAACGTGGCGGGTGAGGCGAATGAGCAGTTCTTC.

This chain links TRBV18 with TRBJ2-1; TRBD2 agrees at 15 bases. Germline-derived CDR1 and CDR2 are KGHSH and LQKENI. CDR3 length equals 17 residues. V gave up 0 bases and J gave up 10 bases; unmatched junction bases: 7. CDR3 nucleotide sequence: TGTGCCAGCTCACCACCCTGGACTAGCGGGAGGGCCAGGGAGCAGTTCTTC. It translates to CASSPPWTSGRAREQFF.

This clone was recorded once. The rearrangement joins TRBV28 to TRBJ1-2, with 8 nucleotides matching TRBD1. This CDR3 spans 12 amino acids. The germline V gene encodes CDR1 MDHEN and CDR2 SYDVKM. The V gene end was trimmed by 6 bases and the J gene end by 12 bases; junction bases not matched to a gene: 9. CDR3 in DNA: TGTGCCAGCAGCAGGGGGCTGGGGGATCACACCTTC. Protein sequence: CASSRGLGDHTF.

This clone was seen a handful of times. The chain joins TRBV28 to TRBJ1-2, with D perhaps TRBD1 (6 bases). This CDR3 spans 12 amino acids. The germline V gene has CDR1 MDHEN and CDR2 SYDVKM. Deletions cut 4 bases from V and 8 bases from J, with 11 bases between. The DNA for the CDR3 is TGTGCCAGCAGTTCCCAGGGGAAAGGCTACACCTTC. As protein: CASSSQGKGYTF.

The chain uses TRBV12-5 and TRBJ2-2; 7 bases line up with TRBD1. The CDR3 sequence is 20 residues long. With 0 bases clipped from V and 8 bases from J, the junction kept 21 bases outside the gene matches. Germline CDR1 LGHNT, CDR2 FRNRAP. CDR3 amino acids: CASGLVPRQGRLVGSGELFF. The CDR3 DNA follows: TGTGCTAGTGGTTTGGTACCTCGACAGGGAAGGTTAGTTGGGTCGGGGGAGCTGTTTTTT.